These 22 T cell receptor beta chains share one sample of origin, sequenced in a study of T cell responses to AZD1222 COVID-19 vaccine. Data came from immunoSEQ multiplex PCR; TCRdb stores just in-frame clones and leaves some out. The profile shows fewer than 200,000 clones, roughly 92% of them singletons. Sequences were derived from peripheral blood, sampled on day 0 of AZD1222 vaccination. The receptors come from an adult in good health.

The chain employs TRBV14 and TRBJ2-1; TRBD2 matches at 8 bases. Germline CDR1 and CDR2: SGHDN and FVKESK. The trim removed 1 base at V and 8 bases at J, leaving 13 bases unmatched. The CDR3 runs 17 residues. Written as DNA, the CDR3 is TGTGCCAGCAGCCAAGCTGTTGGGACTAGAGGTCCGTATGAGCAGTTCTTC. Its translation: CASSQAVGTRGPYEQFF.

The chain combines TRBV19 with TRBJ2-3, with TRBD2 identical over 7 bases. The germline gives CDR1 LNHDA, CDR2 SQIVND (reference sequence). V shed 3 bases, J shed 2 bases, and the junction held 11 bases outside the gene matches. The CDR3 has 17 amino acids. This CDR3 reads CASSIYLSGTFTDTQYF. The CDR3 DNA is TGTGCCAGTAGTATTTATCTAAGCGGGACCTTCACAGATACGCAGTATTTT.

The chain is built from TRBV11-2 and TRBJ2-7; D not certain. The germline gives CDR1 SGHAT, CDR2 FQNNGV. The length of the CDR3 is 13 residues. The V end lost 1 base, the J end lost 2 bases, and 6 bases lay between the germline ends. The CDR3 spells CASSLVGTYEQYF. The DNA of the CDR3 is TGTGCCAGCAGCTTAGTTGGGACCTACGAGCAGTACTTC. Complete variable domain (other parts from reference TRBV11-2 and TRBJ2-7): EAGVAQSPRYKIIEKRQSVAFWCNPISGHATLYWYQQILGQGPKLLIQFQNNGVVDDSQLPKDRFSAERLKGVDSTLKIQPAKLEDSAVYLCASSLVGTYEQYFGPGTRLTVT.

CDR3 sequence: CASSQGTGSYQPQHF. The CDR3 coding sequence is TGCGCCAGCAGCCAAGGGACAGGGTCCTATCAGCCCCAGCATTTT. The chain carries TRBV4-3 and TRBJ1-5, with 8 bases lining up with TRBD1. After removal of 1 base from V and 5 bases from J, the junction contained 4 bases not matched to a gene. Germline lookup yields CDR1 LGHNA and CDR2 YSLEER. The length of the CDR3 is 15 residues.

The V call is TRBV10-3, the J call TRBJ2-7; unclear D gene. The CDR3 is 14 amino acids. Germline CDR1 reads ENHRY; CDR2 reads SYGVKD. Between the trimmed V and J ends, which lost 5 bases and 2 bases, there was a span of 13 bases. CDR3 coding DNA: TGTGCCATCAGTATAGCAGCATCTGCCTACGAGCAGTACTTC. Translation: CAISIAASAYEQYF.

The J gene is TRBJ2-7, the V gene TRBV7-9; weak D call: TRBD2 (6 bases). V was trimmed by 5 bases and J by 0 bases, leaving 11 bases between them. CDR3 size: 14 residues. CDR1 is SEHNR, CDR2 FQNEAQ, per germline (reference sequence). As DNA, the CDR3 is TGTGCCAGCAGCCCCGGGCGGGACTCCTACGAGCAGTACTTC. Protein: CASSPGRDSYEQYF.

The chain recombines TRBV7-2 with TRBJ1-1; D not certain. V was cut by 3 bases and J by 4 bases, with 9 bases left in between. This CDR3 region has 13 residues. Per germline, CDR1 SGHTA and CDR2 FQGNSA. CDR3 sequence (DNA): TGTGCCAGCAGCTTGAAGGGTGGCACTGAAGCTTTCTTT. Amino acid sequence: CASSLKGGTEAFF.

J is TRBJ1-4 and V is TRBV2; 10 bases are shared with TRBD1. Germline CDR1 SNHLY, CDR2 FYNNEI. The CDR3 runs to 12 residues. Losses at the gene ends were 6 bases for V and 8 bases for J; bases not matched to a gene: 0. The CDR3 spells CASRDRGEKLFF. In nucleotides, the CDR3 is TGTGCCAGCAGGGACAGGGGGGAAAAACTGTTTTTT.

This clone was observed a single time. The chain recombines TRBV7-2 with TRBJ1-5; no clear D gene. The germline CDR1 and CDR2 sequences are SGHTA and FQGNSA. This CDR3 contains 13 residues. V was pared by 3 bases and J by 7 bases, with 10 bases between. This CDR3 is CASSFSSGQPQHF. The DNA for the CDR3 is TGTGCCAGCAGCTTCTCCTCGGGGCAGCCCCAGCATTTT.

The chain recombines TRBV6-2 or TRBV6-3 with TRBJ1-1; D is uncertain. The germline V gene encodes CDR1 MNHEY and CDR2 SVGEGT. The CDR3 has 17 residues. Trimming shortened V by 2 bases and J by 1 base, and 17 bases separated the two germline ends. The CDR3 here is CASSYEGRWGGNTEAFF. CDR3 DNA sequence: TGTGCCAGCAGTTACGAGGGTCGGTGGGGAGGGAACACTGAAGCTTTCTTT.

The chain links TRBV7-9 to TRBJ2-7; D possibly corresponds to TRBD1 (5 bases). This CDR3 is 15 amino acids long. V lost 2 bases to trimming and J lost 0 bases, with 11 bases between them. The V gene's germline CDR1 is SEHNR and CDR2 FQNEAQ (reference sequence). Here the CDR3 DNA reads TGTGCCAGCAGCTTACTAACAGGATCCTCCTACGAGCAGTACTTC. Encoded protein: CASSLLTGSSYEQYF.

The V gene is TRBV10-1, the J gene TRBJ2-3; TRBD2 matches at 14 bases. Germline assignment: CDR1 WNHNN and CDR2 SYGVQD (reference sequence). V was pared by 0 bases and J by 3 bases, with 2 bases of the junction left unmatched. The CDR3 consists of 17 residues. CDR3 amino acids: CASSESGLAGGTDTQYF. CDR3 DNA: TGCGCCAGCAGTGAGTCTGGACTAGCGGGAGGAACAGATACGCAGTATTTT.

V and J are TRBV7-9 and TRBJ2-3; D remains ambiguous. The ends were cut back, 2 bases at V and 0 bases at J, with 6 bases in the middle. The CDR3 has 14 amino acids. Germline V lookup: CDR1 SEHNR, CDR2 FQNEAQ (reference sequence). This CDR3 is CASSLSLSTDTQYF. CDR3 coding DNA: TGTGCCAGCAGCTTAAGCCTGAGCACAGATACGCAGTATTTT.

The chain joins TRBV6-4 to TRBJ1-5; D unresolved. The CDR3 totals 14 residues. Deletions cut 3 bases from V and 0 bases from J, with 6 bases between. Germline V lookup: CDR1 MRHNA, CDR2 SNTAGT. The CDR3 loop is CASSEGYSNQPQHF. The CDR3 DNA reads TGTGCCAGCAGTGAGGGATATAGCAATCAGCCCCAGCATTTT.

V usage is TRBV7-9 and J usage is TRBJ2-7; TRBD2 aligns across 14 bases. V was clipped by 3 bases and J by 6 bases; unmatched bases: 7. The CDR3 runs to 16 residues. Germline CDR1 and CDR2: SEHNR and FQNEAQ (reference sequence). Here the CDR3 DNA reads TGTGCCAGCAGCTTCCCGGGACTAGCGGGAGCAGCCGAGCAGTACTTC. This codes for CASSFPGLAGAAEQYF.

The chain carries TRBV7-9 and TRBJ1-2; TRBD1 is a possible D gene (6 bases). Germline V gene data show CDR1 as SEHNR and CDR2 as FQNEAQ (reference sequence). The CDR3 is 15 amino acids. Trimming removed 1 base at V and 7 bases at J, with 16 bases between. The CDR3 spells CASSLVLDRKSGYTF. In DNA, the CDR3 is TGTGCCAGCAGCTTAGTTCTCGACAGGAAATCTGGCTACACCTTC.

The rearrangement uses TRBV9 and TRBJ2-1, with 8 bases fitting TRBD2. Germline V gene sequence: CDR1 SGDLS, CDR2 YYNGEE. The trim removed 0 bases at V and 4 bases at J, leaving 3 bases unmatched. The CDR3 contains 15 residues. The CDR3 DNA reads TGTGCCAGCAGCGTAGCGACTAGCGCTTACAATGAGCAGTTCTTC. Its translation: CASSVATSAYNEQFF.

The chain joins TRBV3-1 (or the pseudogene TRBV3-2) to TRBJ1-6, with D uncertain. V lost 0 bases and J 10 bases, leaving 4 bases between the germline ends. The CDR3 length is 12 residues. Germline assignment: CDR1 LGHDT and CDR2 YNNKEL (reference sequence). The CDR3, as DNA: TGTGCCAGCAGCCAAGAAAGCTCACCCCTCCACTTT. It translates to CASSQESSPLHF.

The V gene is TRBV3-1 (or the pseudogene TRBV3-2), the J gene TRBJ2-7, with D possibly TRBD1 on 5 matching bases. Per the germline V gene, CDR1 is LGHDT and CDR2 is YNNKEL (reference sequence). V dropped 4 bases and J dropped 3 bases, with 10 bases sitting between them. The CDR3 covers 13 residues. CDR3 sequence: CASSRRDSYEQYV. CDR3 nucleotides: TGTGCCAGCAGCCGGCGCGACAGCTACGAGCAGTACGTC.

The J gene is TRBJ1-1, the V gene TRBV19; 9 bases match TRBD1. The CDR3 runs 15 residues. Trimming at V came to 3 bases and at J to 3 bases, leaving 5 bases not matched to a gene. Germline CDR1 LNHDA, CDR2 SQIVND (reference sequence). The CDR3 DNA reads as TGTGCCAGTAGTATTTGGACAGGGGAGGACACTGAAGCTTTCTTT. It is translated as CASSIWTGEDTEAFF.

V and J are TRBV6-2 or TRBV6-3 and TRBJ2-5; 7 bases agree with TRBD1. Germline lookup yields CDR1 MNHEY and CDR2 SVGEGT. The CDR3 spans 17 residues. V was pared by 4 bases and J by 4 bases, with 15 bases of the junction left unmatched. CDR3 sequence (DNA): TGTGCCAGCAGTTCGGTCAGGACAGGTAATAAGGGAGAGACCCAGTACTTC. Translating it yields CASSSVRTGNKGETQYF.

The genes are TRBV28 and TRBJ1-2; D is uncertain. CDR3 length: 13 residues. CDR1 and CDR2 from the germline V gene are MDHEN and SYDVKM. Trimming stripped 3 bases from V and 4 bases from J, with 9 bases between. The CDR3 coding sequence is TGTGCCAGCAGTTTGGAGACGGTCTATGGCTACACCTTC. This translates into CASSLETVYGYTF.